This TCR beta chain was profiled in a study of T cells expressing NK-cell markers. Study-level information: Sequencing of TCR beta repertoires drew on sorted CD3+CD56+NKG2C+, CD3+CD56+NKG2C- and CD3+CD56-NKG2C+ T cells. The authors sequenced eight donors, of whom seven were HCMV-seropositive and one was seronegative.

It was by 5'RACE template switching with UMIs that TCR beta cDNA was made. TCRdb reanalyzed the 5' RACE reads and collapses them to one entry per CDR3 protein, without DNA. This listing includes roughly 350,000 distinct CDR3 sequences. CDR3 length: 16 residues. From germline, CDR1 is SGHTA and CDR2 FQGNSA. This clonotype was obtained from a man between 18 and 69 years old in good health. Sequenced material: blood T cells: a sorted CD56 or NKG2C T cell subset, CD4+ or CD8+ T cells, or bulk PBMC T cells (not recorded which). The V and J genes are TRBV7-2 and TRBJ2-3; the D gene TCRdb calls, TRBD2, cannot be checked with no DNA. CDR3: CASSPGILAGSDTQYF.